These 4 T cell receptor beta chains share one sample of origin, sequenced in a study of patients and donors after allogeneic stem cell transplantation (dated by TCRdb to between 2020 and 2021). Libraries were built with RT-PCR. Sequenced on a NextSeq 550. TCRdb itself trimmed the public reads at Q25 with fastp, ran MiXCR and retained productive beta chains. Each record represents a unique CDR3 protein, reported with the most common genes and DNA among its rows. Recorded for this sample are tens of thousands of distinct CDR3 sequences; more than 20% of them occurred a single time. The ten largest clones capture around a quarter of the sample. The sample consisted of blood, either unsorted or a sorted T cell fraction (not recorded which). These receptors came from a human donor who was either an allogeneic HSCT recipient or a stem cell or donor lymphocyte infusion donor (not recorded which). It is not recorded whose cells these are; they may come from a transplant donor.

V gene TRBV5-1 combines with J gene TRBJ2-2; TRBD2 matches 10 bases. The CDR3 has 17 residues. V lost 4 bases to trimming and J lost 7 bases; unmatched junction nucleotides: 13. CDR1 SGHRS and CDR2 YFSETQ come from the germline V gene. The DNA for the CDR3 is TGCGCCAGCAGCAGGCCTTCCCTAGCGGGAGTAATCGGGGAGCTGTTTTTT. It yields the protein CASSRPSLAGVIGELFF. The full variable domain, in which reference TRBV5-1 and TRBJ2-2 provide the parts outside the CDR3, is KAGVTQTPRYLIKTRGQQVTLSCSPISGHRSVSWYQQTPGQGLQFLFEYFSETQRNKGNFPGRFSGRQFSNSRSEMNVSTLELGDSALYLCASSRPSLAGVIGELFFGEGSRLTVL.

This clonotype was observed a handful of times. This chain links TRBV27 with TRBJ1-2; TRBD1 aligns across 8 bases. CDR3 length: 15 amino acids. The junction had 8 bases not matched to a gene; V was cut back by 4 bases and J by 4 bases. Germline loops: CDR1 MNHEY, CDR2 SMNVEV (reference sequence). CDR3 region: CASSSRTGRAYGYTF. The CDR3 nucleotides are TGTGCCAGCAGTTCCAGGACAGGGCGCGCCTATGGCTACACCTTC.

In this sample, this clonotype turned up a few times. The J gene is TRBJ1-5, the V gene TRBV7-2, with D unclear. Germline-derived CDR1 and CDR2 are SGHTA and FQGNSA. The CDR3 is 15 residues long. The V end lost 5 bases, the J end lost 3 bases, and 14 bases lay between the germline ends. In nucleotides, the CDR3 is TGTGCCAGCAGCCCCGGGTGGCCCTTCAATCAGCCCCAGCATTTT. This translates into CASSPGWPFNQPQHF.

This clonotype was picked up a small number of times. V gene TRBV29-1 combines with J gene TRBJ1-1, with unresolved D. This CDR3 contains 14 residues. Trimming pared 1 base from V and 1 base from J, leaving 10 bases between. The germline CDR1 and CDR2 sequences are SQVTM and ANQGSEA. CDR3 in amino acids: CSVEVADQNTEAFF. CDR3 nucleotide sequence: TGCAGCGTTGAAGTAGCAGACCAGAACACTGAAGCTTTCTTT. Looking up the rest from reference TRBV29-1 and TRBJ1-1 gives the full variable domain: SAVISQKPSRDICQRGTSLTIQCQVDSQVTMMFWYRQQPGQSLTLIATANQGSEATYESGFVIDKFPISRPNLTFSTLTVSNMSPEDSSIYLCSVEVADQNTEAFFGQGTRLTVV.